This passage covers 25 T cell receptor beta chains from one sample sequenced in a study of blood T cell repertoires in COVID-19. Some clones are missing from TCRdb's copy, which holds only in-frame ones; the method was immunoSEQ multiplex PCR. This table holds around 68,000 clones, about 90% found once. Sequencing input: peripheral blood. These receptors were obtained from a human donor in a cohort sampled during active COVID-19.

The V and J genes are TRBV19 and TRBJ1-5, with D possibly matching TRBD1 (6 bases). The CDR3 is made up of 13 amino acids. V lost 9 bases and J lost 5, with 14 bases in between. The germline V gene has CDR1 LNHDA and CDR2 SQIVND (reference sequence). In DNA, the CDR3 is TGTGCCAGCTGCCGACAGGTCGATCAGCCCCAGCATTTT. Translation gives CASCRQVDQPQHF. Based on the CDR3 plus reference TRBV19 and TRBJ1-5, the full variable domain is DGGITQSPKYLFRKEGQNVTLSCEQNLNHDAMYWYRQDPGQGLRLIYYSQIVNDFQKGDIAEGYSVSREKKESFPLTVTSAQKNPTAFYLCASCRQVDQPQHFGDGTRLSIL.

The chain employs TRBV30 and TRBJ1-5, with a tentative D call TRBD1 (6 bases). Germline V CDR1 and CDR2: GTSNPN, SVGIG (reference sequence). V was trimmed by 2 bases and J by 12 bases, leaving 11 bases between them. The CDR3 contains 11 residues. In DNA form, the CDR3 reads TGTGCCTGGAGTACCACAGGGAACCAGCATTTT. It codes for CAWSTTGNQHF.

The gene calls are TRBV11-2 and TRBJ1-1, with D perhaps TRBD1 (5 bases). This CDR3 is built from 14 residues. V lost 3 bases to trimming and J lost 0 bases, with 8 bases between them. The germline V gene encodes CDR1 SGHAT and CDR2 FQNNGV. CDR3 nucleotide sequence: TGTGCCAGCAGCTTCAGGGATCTGAACACTGAAGCTTTCTTT. Residues: CASSFRDLNTEAFF.

The count of this clone is one. This sequence joins TRBV12-5 and TRBJ2-3, with TRBD2 identical over 9 bases. Looked up from germline, CDR1 is LGHNT and CDR2 is FRNRAP. This CDR3 contains 14 residues. The trim removed 5 bases at V and 3 bases at J, leaving 3 bases unmatched. CDR3 protein: CASGSGGRTDTQYF. CDR3 bases: TGTGCTAGTGGTAGCGGGGGGAGAACAGATACGCAGTATTTT. The full variable domain, completed using reference TRBV12-5 and TRBJ2-3, is DARVTQTPRHKVTEMGQEVTMRCQPILGHNTVFWYRQTMMQGLELLAYFRNRAPLDDSGMPKDRFSAEMPDATLATLKIQPSEPRDSAVYFCASGSGGRTDTQYFGPGTRLTVL.

The J gene is TRBJ2-5, the V gene TRBV5-6, with 10 bases identical to TRBD1. The germline V gene has CDR1 SGHDT and CDR2 YYEEEE. The CDR3 loop spans 16 amino acids. V shed 5 bases and J 4 bases; nucleotides not matched to a gene: 11. The CDR3 loop is CASSPRGRQGAETQYF. In DNA form, the CDR3 reads TGTGCCAGCAGTCCCCGAGGAAGACAGGGGGCAGAGACCCAGTACTTC.

The chain couples TRBV2 to TRBJ2-6, with 9 bases lining up with TRBD1. V gave up 6 bases and J gave up 1 base; unmatched junction bases: 4. From germline, CDR1 is SNHLY and CDR2 FYNNEI. The CDR3 loop spans 16 amino acids. In DNA form, the CDR3 reads TGTGCCAGCAGCCGGGACAGGGCTTCTGGGGCCAACGTCCTGACTTTC. Translated, it gives CASSRDRASGANVLTF.

The chain is built from TRBV7-2 and TRBJ2-7; TRBD1 matches 7 bases. Germline V CDR1 and CDR2: SGHTA, FQGNSA. The CDR3 is 14 amino acids. V trimming: 3 bases; J trimming: 5 bases; junction bases outside the gene matches: 7. CDR3: CASSLTGIGHEQYF. Here the CDR3 DNA reads TGTGCCAGCAGCTTGACAGGGATAGGCCACGAGCAGTACTTC.

The rearrangement uses TRBV7-8 and TRBJ2-7; TRBD2 agrees at 15 bases. V lost 2 bases, J lost 3 bases, and 11 bases stayed unmatched. The CDR3 runs 19 residues. Germline CDR1 is SGHVS and CDR2 is FQNEAQ. The CDR3 loop reads CASSLIGPRTSGGGYEQYF. The CDR3 coding sequence is TGTGCCAGCAGCTTAATCGGGCCGCGGACTAGCGGGGGGGGCTACGAGCAGTACTTC.

The gene calls are TRBV7-8 and TRBJ2-7; 8 nucleotides agree with TRBD1. Germline CDR1 and CDR2: SGHVS and FQNEAQ. This CDR3 comprises 13 residues. After removal of 3 bases from V and 4 bases from J, the junction contained 2 bases not matched to a gene. The CDR3 loop is CASSFRGQYEQYF. DNA for the CDR3: TGTGCCAGCAGCTTCAGGGGGCAGTACGAGCAGTACTTC.

This chain uses TRBV11-3 with TRBJ2-1; 9 nucleotides match TRBD2. After removal of 4 bases from V and 2 bases from J, the junction contained 6 bases not matched to a gene. Germline V gene data show CDR1 as SGHNT and CDR2 as YENEEA. The CDR3 has 16 residues. The CDR3 sequence is CASSSIAGATYNEQFF. CDR3 in DNA: TGTGCCAGCAGCTCCATAGCGGGGGCTACCTACAATGAGCAGTTCTTC.

This chain links TRBV28 with TRBJ1-3; 9 bases fit TRBD1. The CDR3 is 19 residues long. Germline lookup yields CDR1 MDHEN and CDR2 SYDVKM. V was pared by 6 bases and J by 0 bases, with 15 bases of the junction left unmatched. Here the CDR3 DNA reads TGTGCCAGCAGGCTCCGAACCCGGGACAGGGATCGCTCTGGAAACACCATATATTTT. Translating it yields CASRLRTRDRDRSGNTIYF.

The J gene is TRBJ1-1, the V gene TRBV10-3, with a tentative D call TRBD1 (5 bases). Per germline, CDR1 ENHRY and CDR2 SYGVKD. V was clipped by 6 bases and J by 6 bases, with 11 bases between them. The CDR3 covers 12 residues. The DNA of the CDR3 is TGTGCCATCAGCCCGGGGGACCCTGAAGCTTTCTTT. The encoded protein is CAISPGDPEAFF.

This CDR3 is CASSLAGSTDTQYF. In nucleotides, the CDR3 is TGCGCCAGCAGCTTGGCCGGTAGCACAGATACGCAGTATTTT. The chain uses TRBV5-1 and TRBJ2-3; D remains ambiguous. From germline, CDR1 is SGHRS and CDR2 YFSETQ. Trimming stripped 0 bases from V and 0 bases from J, with 5 bases between. CDR3 length: 14 residues.

V and J are TRBV28 and TRBJ1-2; D not certain. The CDR3 totals 14 residues. V lost 5 bases and J lost 8, with 18 bases in between. Germline V gene data show CDR1 as MDHEN and CDR2 as SYDVKM. Here the CDR3 DNA reads TGTGCCAGCAGTCTACCATCTACCCCGGGAGGCTACACCTTC. It specifies CASSLPSTPGGYTF.

This clone was seen once. The rearrangement uses TRBV28 and TRBJ1-2, with D perhaps matching TRBD1 (5 bases). Trimming removed 6 bases at V and 4 bases at J, with 12 bases between. The CDR3 runs to 13 residues. Germline CDR1 reads MDHEN; CDR2 reads SYDVKM. The CDR3 sequence: CASRTSGVYGYTF. Here the CDR3 DNA reads TGTGCCAGCAGAACCTCGGGGGTCTATGGCTACACCTTC.

This clone turned up a few times. The chain uses TRBV5-8 and TRBJ2-2, with 7 bases aligning to TRBD1. The CDR3 is 14 residues long. V lost 3 bases, J lost 7 bases, and 6 bases stayed unmatched. CDR1 and CDR2 from the germline V gene are SGHTS and YDEGEE. CDR3 sequence (DNA): TGTGCCAGCAGCTCATACAGGGGCGGCGGGGAGCTGTTTTTT. Residues: CASSSYRGGGELFF.

The chain is built from TRBV7-2 and TRBJ2-5; D may be TRBD1 (5 bases). With 3 bases removed from V and 5 bases from J, the gap between germline ends came to 13 bases. The germline V gene encodes CDR1 SGHTA and CDR2 FQGNSA. The CDR3 sequence is 14 residues long. The DNA for the CDR3 is TGTGCCAGCAGCTTCCAGGCAGGGCAGGAGACCCAGTACTTC. Translated, it gives CASSFQAGQETQYF.

The V gene is TRBV2, the J gene TRBJ2-5; weak D call: TRBD2 (6 bases). CDR1 SNHLY and CDR2 FYNNEI come from the germline V gene. This CDR3 has 14 amino acids. The V and J ends lost 4 bases and 9 bases respectively, with 18 bases between them. The CDR3 spells CASSGGLPTRAQYF. CDR3 DNA: TGTGCCAGCAGTGGGGGACTTCCCACGCGGGCCCAGTACTTC.

The gene calls are TRBV14 and TRBJ1-1; TRBD1 agrees at 8 bases. The CDR3 covers 13 residues. V gave up 6 bases and J gave up 6 bases; unmatched junction bases: 6. CDR1 and CDR2 from the germline V gene are SGHDN and FVKESK. The CDR3 DNA is TGTGCCAGCAGTCTAACAGGGGGGTCTGAAGCTTTCTTT. It encodes CASSLTGGSEAFF.

The chain links TRBV2 to TRBJ1-5; TRBD1 matches at 9 bases. The CDR3 contains 14 residues. With 5 bases clipped from V and 7 bases from J, the junction kept 6 bases outside the gene matches. CDR1 and CDR2 from the germline V gene are SNHLY and FYNNEI. The CDR3 coding sequence is TGTGCCAGCAGTTCCGGGACAGGGTACCAGCCCCAGCATTTT. Amino acid sequence: CASSSGTGYQPQHF.

V usage is TRBV6-5 and J usage is TRBJ2-2; D might be TRBD1 (7 bases). The CDR3 is 14 residues long. Trimming took off 7 bases at V and 4 bases at J, with 13 bases between the two ends. The germline V gene encodes CDR1 MNHEY and CDR2 SVGAGI. CDR3 region: CASKSGGLTGELFF. The CDR3, as DNA: TGTGCCAGCAAGTCAGGGGGGCTCACCGGGGAGCTGTTTTTT.

J is TRBJ1-1 and V is TRBV3-1 (or the pseudogene TRBV3-2); 8 bases are shared with TRBD1. The V gene's germline CDR1 is LGHDT and CDR2 YNNKEL (reference sequence). V shed 6 bases, J shed 3 bases, and the junction held 9 bases outside the gene matches. The CDR3 totals 15 residues. The CDR3 sequence: CASRQSGTGDTEAFF. The CDR3 DNA reads TGTGCCAGCAGACAGTCCGGGACAGGTGACACTGAAGCTTTCTTT.

J is TRBJ2-7 and V is TRBV2; D not certain. CDR3 length: 14 residues. Germline assignment: CDR1 SNHLY and CDR2 FYNNEI. V was shortened by 0 bases and J by 2 bases, with 8 bases between the two germline ends. The CDR3 nucleotides are TGTGCCAGCAGTGAAGCGGCACAGACCTACGAGCAGTACTTC. Its translation: CASSEAAQTYEQYF. Full variable domain (rest looked up from reference TRBV2 and TRBJ2-7): EPEVTQTPSHQVTQMGQEVILRCVPISNHLYFYWYRQILGQKVEFLVSFYNNEISEKSEIFDDQFSVERPDGSNFTLKIRSTKLEDSAMYFCASSEAAQTYEQYFGPGTRLTVT.

J is TRBJ2-5 and V is TRBV11-3; D call uncertain. Per the germline V gene, CDR1 is SGHNT and CDR2 is YENEEA. V lost 0 bases, J lost 5 bases, and 4 bases lay in between. This CDR3 has 12 residues. CDR3 in amino acids: CASSLDGETQYF. DNA for the CDR3: TGTGCCAGCAGCTTAGACGGGGAGACCCAGTACTTC.

V usage is TRBV27 and J usage is TRBJ1-5; D perhaps matches TRBD1 (5 bases). The V end was cut by 2 bases, the J end by 7 bases, with 15 bases between. The CDR3 runs to 15 residues. The germline CDR1 and CDR2 sequences are MNHEY and SMNVEV (reference sequence). The CDR3 region is CASSLEGRARQPQHF. CDR3 in DNA: TGTGCCAGCAGTTTAGAAGGCAGGGCTCGGCAGCCCCAGCATTTT.